The 5 T cell receptor beta chains below all came from one sample that was sequenced in a study of long-term antiretroviral therapy in people with HIV. Run at survey level, the immunoSEQ assay was version v3.0. Method: immunoSEQ multiplex PCR; TCRdb's copy keeps in-frame clones and lacks some. Seen here are around 20,000 clones, approximately 78% observed once, and the top ten hold more than 15%. The sequencing used unsorted PBMCs, collected 0.6 years after starting antiretroviral therapy. The source is a woman aged 18-35 years with HIV.

The V and J genes are TRBV5-1 and TRBJ2-3; 8 bases fit TRBD1. After removal of 3 bases from V and 5 bases from J, the junction contained 8 bases not matched to a gene. Germline-derived CDR1 and CDR2 are SGHRS and YFSETQ. The CDR3 contains 15 residues. The CDR3 nucleotides are TGCGCCAGCAGCTCCCAAGGACAGGGAAGAGATACGCAGTATTTT. Translation gives CASSSQGQGRDTQYF.

The V call is TRBV4-3, the J call TRBJ1-2, with 7 nucleotides matching TRBD1. Germline V CDR1 and CDR2: LGHNA, YSLEER. The CDR3 has 12 residues. The ends lost 8 bases at V and 5 bases at J; junction bases unmatched: 5. CDR3 nucleotides: TGCGCCAGCTGGGCAGGGGGGTATGGCTACACCTTC. Protein sequence: CASWAGGYGYTF.

This clone was observed a handful of times. V and J are TRBV9 and TRBJ1-2; D uncertain. CDR1 and CDR2 from the germline V gene are SGDLS and YYNGEE. The CDR3 has 14 residues. The ends were cut back, 3 bases at V and 5 bases at J, with 14 bases in the middle. The CDR3 DNA reads TGTGCCAGCAGCGGGGGAACTAGTACTTATGGCTACACCTTC. Its translation: CASSGGTSTYGYTF.

The CDR3 is CAGRRGNYGYTF. CDR3 DNA: TGTGCGGGACGCAGGGGGAACTATGGCTACACCTTC. The chain joins TRBV28 to TRBJ1-2, with 7 bases that match TRBD1. The length of the CDR3 is 12 residues. Germline CDR1 reads MDHEN; CDR2 reads SYDVKM.

This sequence joins TRBV14 and TRBJ2-7; 9 nucleotides line up with TRBD2. The V and J ends lost 3 bases and 7 bases, in that order; junction bases with no gene match: 10. From germline, CDR1 is SGHDN and CDR2 FVKESK. This CDR3 has 15 amino acids. The CDR3 nucleotides are TGTGCCAGCAGCCAGATAGCGGGGGCCAACGTGGAGCAGTACTTC. Protein product: CASSQIAGANVEQYF.